This TCR beta chain was recovered during a study of blood T cell repertoires in COVID-19 (dated by TCRdb to 2019 to 2021). Background for the entire study: The collaborator samples originated in the United States, Italy and Spain and spanned the acute and convalescent phases of COVID-19. The material from the prospective study consisted of cDNA or gDNA derived from T cells, B-cell-depleted T cells, or PBMCs. Subjects who had been exposed to COVID-19, were actively infected with it, or had recovered from it provided the deeply sampled blood TCRbeta repertoires that made up the dataset. A freely available public database, intended as a resource for researchers studying the immune response to SARS-CoV-2, is where the repertoires were released. Samples came from the ongoing ImmuneRACE study (first 160 participants) plus 1,254 subjects from 6 global collaborators. Sample metadata almost always included a de-identified subject ID, COVID-19 status, age in years and sex. Where available, HLA class I and class II types were obtained from metadata supplied by the sample provider rather than from assay-based typing.

Beyond this particular receptor, the publication reports: Clinical and demographic metadata were provided uncurated, with the amount varying by source and participant.

Remarks on this clone: Its cognate antigen has yet to be identified. Within one base of it there is no much larger clone, and no base qualities were kept.

Collaborating institutions collected whole blood in K2EDTA tubes following their own protocols. For TCRbeta analysis, collaborators shipped samples as frozen whole blood, isolated PBMCs, or DNA extracted from either of those sample types. TCRbeta CDR3 regions were amplified from genomic DNA by means of the immunoSEQ Assay, a bias-controlled multiplex PCR. The published analysis was carried out like this. The number of nucleated cells in each sample was estimated by amplification of reference gene primers within the assay. To quantify the absolute abundance of each unique TCRbeta CDR3 rearrangement, sequence reads were collapsed and filtered. For each sample, productive Simpson clonality was calculated by taking the square root of Simpson's diversity index across productive rearrangements. TCRdb mirrors the immuneACCESS table, restricted to in-frame sequences. Some clones are absent from its copies; in checked studies, under half trace to an unresolved V gene, and the reason for the others is unknown. The DNA was the basis for D and trimming; V, J and clone size are from that table. Within this sample are approximately 70,000 clones, with around nine tenths of them counted one time only. The ten largest clones add up to 6.5% to 8% of the sample.

From cysteine to phenylalanine, the CDR3 is 15 amino acids long. Only the CDR3 region is kept as DNA, spanning 45 bases read in frame from base 1. The germline V gene gives CDR1 as SGDLS and CDR2 as YYNGEE. V and J are truncated by 1 base and 1 base respectively, leaving an intervening sequence of 12 bases. The V gene is TRBV9 and the J gene is TRBJ2-7; tentative D gene TRBD1, with 6 bases matching. The sequence was obtained from a man aged 50 or older with active COVID-19. Sequencing input: peripheral blood. The CDR3 region has the sequence CASSVSGDISYEQYF. Here is the DNA: TGTGCCAGCAGCGTAAGTGGGGACATATCCTACGAGCAGTACTTC.